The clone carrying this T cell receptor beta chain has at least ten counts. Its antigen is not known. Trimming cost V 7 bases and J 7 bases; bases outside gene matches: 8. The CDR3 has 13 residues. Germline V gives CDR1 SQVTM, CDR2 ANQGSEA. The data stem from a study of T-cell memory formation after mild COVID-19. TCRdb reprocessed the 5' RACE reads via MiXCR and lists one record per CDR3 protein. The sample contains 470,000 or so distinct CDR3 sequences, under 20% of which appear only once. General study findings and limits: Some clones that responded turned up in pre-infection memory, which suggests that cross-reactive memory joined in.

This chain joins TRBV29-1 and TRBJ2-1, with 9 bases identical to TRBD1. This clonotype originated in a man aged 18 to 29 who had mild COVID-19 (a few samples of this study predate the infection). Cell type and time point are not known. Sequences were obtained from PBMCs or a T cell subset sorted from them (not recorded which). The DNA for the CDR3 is TGCAGCGGTGAGACAGGGGGAGGAAATGAGCAGTTCTTC. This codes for CSGETGGGNEQFF.